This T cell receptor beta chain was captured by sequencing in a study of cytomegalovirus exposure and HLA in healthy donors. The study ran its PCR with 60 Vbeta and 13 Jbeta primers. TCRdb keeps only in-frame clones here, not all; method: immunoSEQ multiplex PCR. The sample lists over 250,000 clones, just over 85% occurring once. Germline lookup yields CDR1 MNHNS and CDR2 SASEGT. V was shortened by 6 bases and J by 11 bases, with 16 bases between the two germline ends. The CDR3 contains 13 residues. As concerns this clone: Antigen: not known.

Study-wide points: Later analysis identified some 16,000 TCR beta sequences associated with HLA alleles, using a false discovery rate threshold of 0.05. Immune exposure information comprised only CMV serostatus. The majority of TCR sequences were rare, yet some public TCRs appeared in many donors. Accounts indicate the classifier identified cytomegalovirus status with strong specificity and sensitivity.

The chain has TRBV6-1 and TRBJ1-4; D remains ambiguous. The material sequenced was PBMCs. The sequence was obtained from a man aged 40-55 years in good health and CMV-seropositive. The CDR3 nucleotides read TGTGCCAGCAGCCCCGCAGGCCAGCTTAAACTGTTTTTT. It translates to CASSPAGQLKLFF.